This TCR beta chain comes out of a study of OX40 agonist ivuxolimab in advanced cancers. Study-level information: The eligibility criteria allowed prior anti-PD-1, anti-PD-L1 or anti-CTLA-4 therapy, and approximately 38% had some.

The V end was cut by 5 bases, the J end by 4 bases, with 14 bases between. From germline, CDR1 is SGDLS and CDR2 YYNGEE. The CDR3 runs to 14 residues. Assay: immunoSEQ multiplex PCR; the TCRdb copy retains only in-frame clones and omits some. The sample has around 35,000 clones; 81% are singletons. With autoimmune disease history or systemic immunosuppression, patients were excluded. The genes are TRBV9 and TRBJ2-3; D gene unclear. This receptor was obtained from an adult with an advanced solid tumor such as melanoma, head and neck, liver or kidney cancer. The source material was CD4+ or CD8+ T cells sorted from blood, sampled in a trial of the OX40 agonist ivuxolimab. CDR3: CASSPGPPPDTQYF. As DNA, the CDR3 is TGTGCCAGCAGTCCGGGCCCCCCTCCAGATACGCAGTATTTT.